In its sample, the clone carrying this T cell receptor (beta chain) was seen once. Its specificity is not known. These data come from a study of Tregs in tolerant kidney transplant recipients. The study, taken as a whole, reports: No direct test of biological reproducibility was done here. Tregs expanded with activated donor B cells seemed most donor-specific.

Losses at the gene ends were 2 bases for V and 3 bases for J; bases not matched to a gene: 6. The germline CDR1 and CDR2 sequences are SEHNR and FQNEAQ (reference sequence). This CDR3 has 16 residues. Sequencing was performed with immunoSEQ multiplex PCR; in TCRdb, only in-frame clones are kept and a portion is missing. The sample yields more than 75,000 clones, approximately 93% seen once. Thawed PBMCs were FACS-sorted into unstimulated CD4+CD25+CD127- regulatory T cells, CD4+CD25- non-regulatory cells, CD4 and CD8 cells. The source material was CD4+ T cells from blood, sampled before the transplant. The receptor's source is a human donor who received a combined kidney and bone marrow transplant. V is TRBV7-9 and J is TRBJ2-2, with 7 positions matching TRBD1. The CDR3, as DNA: TGTGCCAGCAGCTTAACAACAGGGGAAGACACCGGGGAGCTGTTTTTT. As protein: CASSLTTGEDTGELFF.